The sequence of this T cell receptor (beta chain) was determined in a study of Ad26.COV2.S vaccination and SARS-CoV-2 variants. Overall study findings and caveats: Measures of TCR breadth and depth may have fallen short of total T cell responses. With respect to non-spike TCR breadth, vaccine and placebo recipients were similar. Relative to placebo recipients, vaccine recipients exhibited elevated spike-specific TCR breadth.

Turning to this clone: Its matching antigen is unknown.

Data came from immunoSEQ multiplex PCR; TCRdb stores just in-frame clones and leaves some out. The data contain 87,000 or so clones, 82% of them seen just once; the ten biggest clones take up approximately 16%. The clonotype originates from a human donor who had recovered from COVID-19. Sequenced material: peripheral blood, taken after recovery from COVID-19.

CDR3 sequence (DNA): TGTGCCAGCACAAATCGCTACGAGCAGTACTTC. Its translation: CASTNRYEQYF. V is TRBV28 and J is TRBJ2-7; D is undetermined. The germline V gene has CDR1 MDHEN and CDR2 SYDVKM. CDR3 length equals 11 residues. The V end lost 7 bases, the J end lost 3 bases, and 7 bases lay between the germline ends.